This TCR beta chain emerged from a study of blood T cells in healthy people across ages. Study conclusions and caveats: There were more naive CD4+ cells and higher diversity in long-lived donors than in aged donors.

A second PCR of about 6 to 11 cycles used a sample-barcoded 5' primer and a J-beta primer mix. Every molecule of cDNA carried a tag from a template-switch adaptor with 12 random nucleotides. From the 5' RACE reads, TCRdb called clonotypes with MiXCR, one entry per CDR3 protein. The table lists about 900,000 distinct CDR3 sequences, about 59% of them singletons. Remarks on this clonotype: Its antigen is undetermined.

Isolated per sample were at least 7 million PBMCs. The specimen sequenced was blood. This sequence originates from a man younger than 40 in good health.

The CDR3 bases are TGTGCCAGCAGCTTGGGCGCGGGCCACTACACCGGGGAGCTGTTTTTT. It yields the protein CASSLGAGHYTGELFF. V gene TRBV5-5 combines with J gene TRBJ2-2, with a tentative D call TRBD2 (5 bases). The CDR3 totals 16 residues. V was pared by 0 bases and J by 3 bases, with 12 bases between. In germline, CDR1 is SGHKS, CDR2 YYEKEE (reference sequence).